This T cell receptor (beta chain) stems from a study of T cell responses to AZD1222 COVID-19 vaccine. V was clipped by 2 bases and J by 7 bases, with 12 bases between them. This CDR3 contains 14 residues. CDR1 SNHLY and CDR2 FYNNEI come from the germline V gene. Broader study findings: Close to half of spike-specific TCRs reportedly recognize unmutated variant regions. Repertoires were collected only later (after the peak T cell response had occurred).

Only in-frame clones appear in the TCRdb table, and some are missing; sequencing was by immunoSEQ multiplex PCR. Seen here are 15,000 to 18,000 clones, about 88% observed once, and the top ten hold around 3%. Notes on this clone: Its antigen is unidentified.

The genes are TRBV2 and TRBJ2-1; no reliable D call. The sequence came from an adult who received the AZD1222 COVID-19 vaccine. The starting material was peripheral blood, obtained 28 days after the second AZD1222 dose. CDR3 sequence reads: CASSETGFFNEQFF. The CDR3 bases are TGTGCCAGCAGTGAAACTGGGTTTTTTAATGAGCAGTTCTTC.